The present TCR beta chain was sequenced within a study of blood T cell repertoires in COVID-19. Looking at the study overall: Sources were T cells, B-cell-depleted T cells, or PBMCs; the material itself was cDNA or gDNA.

Method: immunoSEQ multiplex PCR; TCRdb's copy keeps in-frame clones and lacks some. The sample has 200,000 to 300,000 clones, 90% seen once; the top ten hold 3.7%. V lost 1 base to trimming and J lost 3 bases, with 9 bases between them. This CDR3 is built from 14 residues. Germline loops: CDR1 SGHTA, CDR2 FQGNSA. This clone is a singleton in its sample. The TCR comes from a woman between 40 and 55 years old with acute or convalescent COVID-19. The V and J genes are TRBV7-2 and TRBJ1-2; a weak D match, TRBD1 (6 bases). What was sequenced was peripheral blood. The CDR3 DNA sequence: TGTGCCAGCAGCTTAGGGGCAGGGGACTATGGCTACACCTTC. Amino acids: CASSLGAGDYGYTF.